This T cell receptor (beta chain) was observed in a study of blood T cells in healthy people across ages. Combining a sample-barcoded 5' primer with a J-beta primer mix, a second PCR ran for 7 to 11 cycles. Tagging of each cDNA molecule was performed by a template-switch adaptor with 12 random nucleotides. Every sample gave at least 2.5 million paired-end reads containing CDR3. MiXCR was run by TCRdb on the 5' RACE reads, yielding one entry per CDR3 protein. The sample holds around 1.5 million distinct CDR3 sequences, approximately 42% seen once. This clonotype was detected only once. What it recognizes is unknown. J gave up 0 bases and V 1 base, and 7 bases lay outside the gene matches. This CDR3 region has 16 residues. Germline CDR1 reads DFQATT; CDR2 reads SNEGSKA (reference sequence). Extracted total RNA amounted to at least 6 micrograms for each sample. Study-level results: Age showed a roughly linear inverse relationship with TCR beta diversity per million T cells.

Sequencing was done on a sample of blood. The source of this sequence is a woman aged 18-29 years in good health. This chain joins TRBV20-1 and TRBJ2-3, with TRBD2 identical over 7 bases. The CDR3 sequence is CSARVGSGTSTDTQYF. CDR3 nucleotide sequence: TGCAGTGCTAGAGTAGGGAGCGGGACCAGCACAGATACGCAGTATTTT.